The 32 T cell receptor beta chains in this list originate from one sample, sequenced in a study of response to subunit inactivated influenza vaccine. Each CDR3 protein is one row after TCRdb ran MiXCR on the RT-PCR reads. The table has around 570,000 distinct CDR3 sequences, 6% to 9% seen once. The specimen was PBMCs from blood, collected about 23 months after vaccination. These receptor sequences come from a man between 45 and 75 years old who received an inactivated influenza vaccine.

There are many counts of this clonotype. The genes are TRBV6-2 or TRBV6-3 and TRBJ1-5; D unresolved. In germline, CDR1 is MNHEY, CDR2 SVGEGT. This CDR3 contains 14 residues. Deletions cut 0 bases from V and 9 bases from J, with 12 bases between. The CDR3 bases are TGTGCCAGCAGTTACTCGGGAGGGATAAGGCCCCAGCATTTT. It specifies CASSYSGGIRPQHF.

This clonotype was detected ten times or more. This chain links TRBV11-2 with TRBJ2-3; 7 nucleotides match TRBD2. CDR3 length: 18 residues. V shed 3 bases, J shed 0 bases, and the junction held 12 bases outside the gene matches. Germline V gene lookup returns CDR1 SGHAT and CDR2 FQNNGV. CDR3 residues: CASSFHQPLRGSTDTQYF. The CDR3 DNA is TGTGCCAGCAGCTTTCACCAACCCTTGCGGGGGAGCACAGATACGCAGTATTTT.

The V and J genes are TRBV28 and TRBJ2-7; 9 nucleotides match TRBD1. V lost 4 bases to trimming and J lost 3 bases; unmatched junction nucleotides: 13. The CDR3 length is 17 residues. Germline lookup yields CDR1 MDHEN and CDR2 SYDVKM. The CDR3 reads CASSSGDPGQGLYEQYF. CDR3 bases: TGTGCCAGCAGTTCCGGGGATCCGGGACAGGGTCTCTACGAGCAGTACTTC.

V is TRBV7-3 and J is TRBJ2-1, with a possible D match to TRBD1 (6 bases). The germline gives CDR1 SGHTA, CDR2 FQGTGA. This CDR3 has 15 amino acids. V dropped 5 bases and J dropped 8 bases, with 19 bases sitting between them. The CDR3 DNA sequence: TGTGCCAGCAGCCCAAGTAGTGGGGGCGCGTATGAGCAGTTCTTC. This sequence encodes CASSPSSGGAYEQFF.

V and J are TRBV5-1 and TRBJ1-3; D is possibly TRBD1 (6 bases). The CDR3 is 16 residues long. V lost 0 bases, J lost 0 bases, and 10 bases lay in between. The germline gives CDR1 SGHRS, CDR2 YFSETQ. The CDR3 nucleotides are TGCGCCAGCAGCTTGGTCGGACAGTTCTCTGGAAACACCATATATTTT. This gives the protein CASSLVGQFSGNTIYF.

The J gene is TRBJ2-7, the V gene TRBV28; 10 bases are shared with TRBD2. J lost 4 bases, V lost 5 bases, and 11 bases had no gene match. The CDR3 contains 16 residues. The germline V gene has CDR1 MDHEN and CDR2 SYDVKM. The CDR3 DNA follows: TGTGCCAGCAGTCGATCTAGCGGGAGTTTCGGGTACGAGCAGTACTTC. Protein product: CASSRSSGSFGYEQYF.

The genes are TRBV20-1 and TRBJ2-1; D is unresolved. Per the germline V gene, CDR1 is DFQATT and CDR2 is SNEGSKA (reference sequence). V lost 1 base and J 5 bases, leaving 6 bases between the germline ends. This CDR3 contains 12 residues. This chain's CDR3 is CSARGDHNEQFF. In nucleotides, the CDR3 is TGCAGTGCTAGAGGGGATCACAATGAGCAGTTCTTC.

This clonotype was seen more than once but under ten times. The gene calls are TRBV20-1 and TRBJ2-2, with D possibly TRBD1 on 5 matching bases. The ends were cut back, 4 bases at V and 1 base at J, with 13 bases in the middle. The CDR3 is made up of 15 amino acids. Germline CDR1 and CDR2: DFQATT and SNEGSKA (reference sequence). This CDR3 is CSATLPDRNTGELFF. DNA of the CDR3: TGCAGTGCTACCCTCCCCGACAGGAACACCGGGGAGCTGTTTTTT.

The chain links TRBV3-1 to TRBJ2-1; 10 positions match TRBD2. J gave up 7 bases and V 6 bases, and 12 bases lay outside the gene matches. CDR1 and CDR2 (germline): LGHDT, YNNKEL (reference sequence). CDR3 length equals 16 residues. The CDR3 spells CASSPSGTSVWNEQFF. As DNA, the CDR3 is TGTGCCAGCAGTCCAAGTGGGACTAGCGTTTGGAATGAGCAGTTCTTC.

This clonotype was detected ten times or more. The rearrangement joins TRBV28 to TRBJ1-2, with unresolved D. CDR1 is MDHEN, CDR2 SYDVKM, per germline. Deletions cut 8 bases from V and 4 bases from J, with 11 bases between. CDR3 length equals 12 residues. As DNA, the CDR3 is TGTGCCAGCGCCCGGGAGGGCTATGGCTACACCTTC. Protein sequence: CASAREGYGYTF.

Many counts were recorded for this clonotype. The chain combines TRBV28 with TRBJ2-2, with D perhaps matching TRBD1 (5 bases). Germline V gene sequence: CDR1 MDHEN, CDR2 SYDVKM. Trimming pared 3 bases from V and 1 base from J, leaving 9 bases between. This CDR3 contains 15 residues. CDR3 residues: CASSFLDKNTGELFF. CDR3 nucleotide sequence: TGTGCCAGCAGTTTCCTGGACAAGAACACCGGGGAGCTGTTTTTT.

The chain links TRBV7-9 to TRBJ2-1; D possibly corresponds to TRBD2 (5 bases). Germline V gene lookup returns CDR1 SEHNR and CDR2 FQNEAQ (reference sequence). The CDR3 loop spans 16 amino acids. Trimming shortened V by 2 bases and J by 0 bases, and 11 bases separated the two germline ends. CDR3 amino acids: CASSLPGVSSYNEQFF. As DNA, the CDR3 is TGTGCCAGCAGCTTACCCGGGGTGAGCTCCTACAATGAGCAGTTCTTC.

In this sample, this clonotype turned up a few times. As DNA, the CDR3 is TGCAGTGCTAGAGAGTCTAGCGGCGGGAGCTACGAGCAGTACTTC. Protein product: CSARESSGGSYEQYF. The rearrangement links TRBV20-1 to TRBJ2-7, with 7 bases lining up with TRBD2. After removal of 0 bases from V and 3 bases from J, the junction contained 8 bases not matched to a gene. The CDR3 covers 15 residues. Germline V lookup: CDR1 DFQATT, CDR2 SNEGSKA (reference sequence).

V usage is TRBV29-1 and J usage is TRBJ2-7; 7 bases fit TRBD1. V was clipped by 6 bases and J by 0 bases; unmatched bases: 5. Germline V gene data show CDR1 as SQVTM and CDR2 as ANQGSEA. CDR3 size: 13 residues. The CDR3 DNA reads TGCAGCGTCGACACAGGGGTCTCCTACGAGCAGTACTTC. The encoded protein is CSVDTGVSYEQYF.

The V gene is TRBV5-4, the J gene TRBJ2-3, with D hard to call. V was trimmed by 7 bases and J by 2 bases, leaving 8 bases between them. This CDR3 spans 12 amino acids. Germline assignment: CDR1 SGHNT and CDR2 YYREEE (reference sequence). DNA of the CDR3: TGTGCCAGCGGCGTGAACACAGATACGCAGTATTTT. It encodes CASGVNTDTQYF. The full variable domain, with the rest looked up from reference TRBV5-4 and TRBJ2-3, is ETGVTQSPTHLIKTRGQQVTLRCSSQSGHNTVSWYQQALGQGPQFIFQYYREEENGRGNFPPRFSGLQFPNYSSELNVNALELDDSALYLCASGVNTDTQYFGPGTRLTVL.

This clonotype showed up many times. This chain uses TRBV6-5 with TRBJ2-7, with TRBD1 identical over 8 bases. Germline-derived CDR1 and CDR2 are MNHEY and SVGAGI. The CDR3 covers 14 residues. The V and J ends lost 2 bases and 7 bases, in that order; junction bases with no gene match: 7. The CDR3 region has the DNA TGTGCCAGCAGTTACGGTCCAGGGGGCAAGGAGCAGTACTTC. Its translation is CASSYGPGGKEQYF.

The CDR3 nucleotides are TGTGCCAGCAGCTTCACAGGGGCCCTGGGCTACGAGCAGTACTTC. Translation: CASSFTGALGYEQYF. V and J are TRBV7-2 and TRBJ2-7; 7 bases fit TRBD1. CDR1 and CDR2 from the germline V gene are SGHTA and FQGNSA. This CDR3 region has 15 residues. J lost 3 bases, V lost 3 bases, and 8 bases had no gene match.

This clonotype showed up just a few times. The V and J genes are TRBV9 and TRBJ2-7, with TRBD1 matching over 7 bases. Trimming at V came to 4 bases and at J to 0 bases, leaving 10 bases not matched to a gene. CDR1 is SGDLS and CDR2 is YYNGEE in the germline V gene. The CDR3 has 16 residues. In DNA form, the CDR3 reads TGTGCCAGCAGCTCACGAGGGACAGCCGGCTCCTACGAGCAGTACTTC. Translation: CASSSRGTAGSYEQYF.

This clonotype was detected only a few times. The chain links TRBV4-3 to TRBJ1-1; D gene unclear. The germline V and J ends were trimmed by 0 bases and 6 bases, with 11 bases remaining between them. The CDR3 has 14 amino acids. The germline V gene encodes CDR1 LGHNA and CDR2 YSLEER. This CDR3 reads CASSQDFPASEAFF. The CDR3 DNA reads as TGCGCCAGCAGCCAAGATTTCCCGGCTTCTGAAGCTTTCTTT.

This clonotype has only a few counts. The CDR3 sequence: CSVELLGLTDTQYF. CDR3 nucleotide sequence: TGCAGCGTTGAATTATTGGGGCTCACAGATACGCAGTATTTT. The chain couples TRBV29-1 to TRBJ2-3; maybe TRBD1 (5 bases). The length of the CDR3 is 14 residues. Per germline, CDR1 SQVTM and CDR2 ANQGSEA. The V end was cut by 2 bases, the J end by 2 bases, with 11 bases between.

In this sample, this clonotype turned up a few times. CDR3 sequence: CASSFEGRYNEQFF. The DNA of the CDR3 is TGTGCCAGCAGTTTCGAAGGACGGTACAATGAGCAGTTCTTC. The chain carries TRBV27 and TRBJ2-1; D gene ambiguous. This CDR3 contains 14 residues. V was cut by 3 bases and J by 4 bases, with 10 bases left in between. The V gene's germline CDR1 is MNHEY and CDR2 SMNVEV (reference sequence).

The CDR3 region is CASSPNGLAKETQYF. The CDR3 nucleotides read TGTGCCAGCTCACCCAATGGACTAGCCAAAGAGACCCAGTACTTC. The rearrangement links TRBV18 to TRBJ2-5, with TRBD2 identical over 8 bases. CDR3 length: 15 amino acids. The germline V gene has CDR1 KGHSH and CDR2 LQKENI. Unmatched junction bases numbered 6, after V lost 3 bases and J lost 3 bases. The full variable domain, rest sourced from reference TRBV18 and TRBJ2-5, is NAGVMQNPRHLVRRRGQEARLRCSPMKGHSHVYWYRQLPEEGLKFMVYLQKENIIDESGMPKERFSAEFPKEGPSILRIQQVVRGDSAAYFCASSPNGLAKETQYFGPGTRLLVL.

This clonotype was picked up many times. The genes are TRBV3-1 and TRBJ2-1, with D possibly TRBD1 on 6 matching bases. The V and J ends lost 0 bases and 13 bases respectively, with 13 bases between them. The CDR3 is 13 residues long. Germline values: CDR1 LGHDT, CDR2 YNNKEL (reference sequence). DNA for the CDR3: TGTGCCAGCAGCCAAGACTCAGGGGAGTATCAGTTCTTC. It translates to CASSQDSGEYQFF.

This clonotype was detected ten times or more. This chain links TRBV29-1 with TRBJ2-2, with D perhaps being TRBD1 or TRBD2 (5 bases each). Looked up from germline, CDR1 is SQVTM and CDR2 is ANQGSEA. The CDR3 is made up of 14 amino acids. V was trimmed by 6 bases and J by 4 bases, leaving 15 bases between them. The chain's CDR3 is CSVGEGLGTGELFF. CDR3 coding DNA: TGCAGCGTGGGCGAGGGGCTGGGCACCGGGGAGCTGTTTTTT.

This clonotype was seen at least ten times. The chain joins TRBV7-2 to TRBJ1-1, with TRBD1 matching over 8 bases. The CDR3 length is 14 residues. J lost 10 bases, V lost 3 bases, and 10 bases had no gene match. Germline loops: CDR1 SGHTA, CDR2 FQGNSA. In DNA, the CDR3 is TGTGCCAGCAGCTTTCGGGACAGGACGAGGGTAGCTTTCTTT. Translating it yields CASSFRDRTRVAFF.

This clonotype was counted between two and nine times. The J gene is TRBJ2-1, the V gene TRBV7-9; D unclear. The CDR3 covers 15 residues. V shed 1 base and J shed 0 bases, with 7 bases lying between them. Germline loops: CDR1 SEHNR, CDR2 FQNEAQ (reference sequence). CDR3 sequence: CASSLVWTSYNEQFF. The CDR3 DNA reads as TGTGCCAGCAGCTTAGTTTGGACCTCCTACAATGAGCAGTTCTTC.

This clonotype was counted at least ten times. The chain couples TRBV5-1 to TRBJ2-2; D assignment may be TRBD1 or TRBD2 (5 bases each). Between the trimmed V and J ends, which lost 4 bases and 4 bases, there was a span of 17 bases. Per germline, CDR1 SGHRS and CDR2 YFSETQ. The CDR3 sequence is 16 residues long. The DNA for the CDR3 is TGCGCCAGCAGCGTGACCGCCGGGACGGTCACCGGGGAGCTGTTTTTT. Its translation is CASSVTAGTVTGELFF.

V is TRBV15 and J is TRBJ2-5; possible D gene TRBD2, 6 bases. CDR3 size: 16 residues. The germline V and J ends were trimmed by 4 bases and 5 bases, with 20 bases remaining between them. CDR1 is LNHNV, CDR2 YYDKDF, per germline (reference sequence). The CDR3 spells CATSTRDSGFGETQYF. The CDR3 region has the DNA TGTGCCACCAGCACTCGGGACTCGGGATTCGGGGAGACCCAGTACTTC.

This clonotype was observed a few times. V usage is TRBV5-1 and J usage is TRBJ2-3; D is possibly TRBD2 (6 bases). The CDR3 is 14 residues long. CDR1 and CDR2 from the germline V gene are SGHRS and YFSETQ. V was trimmed by 7 bases and J by 3 bases, leaving 15 bases between them. The CDR3 sequence is CASRLVIWTDTQYF. The CDR3 DNA is TGCGCCAGCCGACTAGTGATTTGGACAGATACGCAGTATTTT.

This clonotype was seen only a few times. V is TRBV4-3 and J is TRBJ2-1, with a tentative D call TRBD2 (5 bases). The germline CDR1 and CDR2 sequences are LGHNA and YSLEER. With 4 bases removed from V and 7 bases from J, the gap between germline ends came to 20 bases. The CDR3 is 16 amino acids. The CDR3 coding sequence is TGCGCCAGCAGCCCCACCGCGGGTACCAATTGGAATGAGCAGTTCTTC. Residues: CASSPTAGTNWNEQFF.

In its sample, this clonotype was seen many times. The V gene is TRBV12-3 or TRBV12-4, the J gene TRBJ2-6, with D possibly TRBD2 on 6 matching bases. Trimming shortened V by 7 bases and J by 1 base, and 8 bases separated the two germline ends. The CDR3 is 14 amino acids. The CDR3 DNA sequence: TGTGCCAGCACCCGGGGGTCTGGGGCCAACGTCCTGACTTTC. Its translation is CASTRGSGANVLTF.

The rearrangement uses TRBV9 and TRBJ2-3; D is perhaps TRBD2 (6 bases). V gave up 3 bases and J gave up 7 bases, with 18 bases separating them. The CDR3 runs to 15 residues. The germline gives CDR1 SGDLS, CDR2 YYNGEE. The CDR3 DNA reads as TGTGCCAGCAGCGAGGGGCGTGATGGGAGGAATACGCAGTATTTT. Amino acid sequence: CASSEGRDGRNTQYF. The variable domain in full, completed from reference TRBV9 and TRBJ2-3, reads DSGVTQTPKHLITATGQRVTLRCSPRSGDLSVYWYQQSLDQGLQFLIQYYNGEERAKGNILERFSAQQFPDLHSELNLSSLELGDSALYFCASSEGRDGRNTQYFGPGTRLTVL.